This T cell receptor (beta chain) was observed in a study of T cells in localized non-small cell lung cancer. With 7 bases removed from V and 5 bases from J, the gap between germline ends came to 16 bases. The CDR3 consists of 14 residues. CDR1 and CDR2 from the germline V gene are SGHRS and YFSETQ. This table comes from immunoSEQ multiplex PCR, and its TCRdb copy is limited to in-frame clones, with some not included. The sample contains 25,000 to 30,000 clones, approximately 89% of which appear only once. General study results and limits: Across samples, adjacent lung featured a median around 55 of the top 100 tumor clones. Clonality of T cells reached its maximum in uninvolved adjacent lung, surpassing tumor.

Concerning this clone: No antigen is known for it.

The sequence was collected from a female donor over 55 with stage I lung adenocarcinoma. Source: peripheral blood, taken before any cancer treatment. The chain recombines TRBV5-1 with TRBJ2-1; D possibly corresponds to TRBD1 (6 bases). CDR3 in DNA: TGCGCCAGCGGGCAGGGGTTGAGGAACAATGAGCAGTTCTTC. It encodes CASGQGLRNNEQFF.